The 14 T cell receptor beta chains given below trace back to one sample, sequenced in a study of blood T cell repertoires in COVID-19. Libraries were prepared by immunoSEQ multiplex PCR; TCRdb keeps only in-frame clonotypes and omits some of them. The sample has approximately 170,000 clones; more than 70% are singletons. The sequencing input was PBMCs or T cells enriched from blood (not recorded which). These TCRs come from a woman in her forties or fifties in a cohort exposed to, infected with or recovered from COVID-19 (not recorded which).

The genes are TRBV28 and TRBJ2-1; possible D gene TRBD2, 5 bases. CDR1 is MDHEN and CDR2 is SYDVKM in the germline V gene. V dropped 2 bases and J dropped 7 bases, with 12 bases sitting between them. The CDR3 loop spans 14 amino acids. The CDR3 DNA reads TGTGCCAGCAGTTTACCTCGGGGTATGAATGAGCAGTTCTTC. Residues: CASSLPRGMNEQFF.

Here the CDR3 reads CASIESGSPNTGELFF. DNA for the CDR3: TGTGCCAGCATTGAATCGGGATCGCCGAACACCGGGGAGCTGTTTTTT. V usage is TRBV28 and J usage is TRBJ2-2; D may be TRBD2 (5 bases). The CDR3 length is 16 residues. V lost 7 bases and J lost 0, with 15 bases in between. Germline assignment: CDR1 MDHEN and CDR2 SYDVKM.

The chain is built from TRBV19 and TRBJ2-1; 12 bases fit TRBD1. Germline trimming cut 3 bases from V and 3 bases from J; bases unmatched to any gene: 3. CDR3 length: 16 amino acids. CDR1 is LNHDA and CDR2 is SQIVND in the germline V gene (reference sequence). The CDR3: CASSIGTGGFYNEQFF. In DNA form, the CDR3 reads TGTGCCAGTAGTATTGGGACAGGGGGCTTCTACAATGAGCAGTTCTTC.

This clone appeared once. V usage is TRBV11-2 and J usage is TRBJ1-5; tentatively, D is TRBD1 (6 bases). Trimming shortened V by 0 bases and J by 1 base, and 7 bases separated the two germline ends. The CDR3 spans 15 residues. Germline CDR1 and CDR2: SGHAT and FQNNGV. In DNA form, the CDR3 reads TGTGCCAGCAGCTTAGACAGGGGAAGCAATCAGCCCCAGCATTTT. Translated: CASSLDRGSNQPQHF.

The rearrangement joins TRBV7-2 to TRBJ1-6, with D perhaps matching TRBD1 (6 bases). The ends were cut back, 1 base at V and 0 bases at J, with 10 bases in the middle. The CDR3 has 17 amino acids. The germline V gene encodes CDR1 SGHTA and CDR2 FQGNSA. DNA for the CDR3: TGTGCCAGCAGCTTAGGGACAGAGAGCTCCTATAATTCACCCCTCCACTTT. Translation: CASSLGTESSYNSPLHF.

This chain joins TRBV28 and TRBJ1-2; 7 nucleotides match TRBD1. With 5 bases clipped from V and 8 bases from J, the junction kept 17 bases outside the gene matches. This CDR3 is built from 16 residues. CDR1 is MDHEN, CDR2 SYDVKM, per germline. The CDR3 sequence is CASSMLTGSGPLGYTF. The CDR3 coding sequence is TGTGCCAGCAGTATGCTGACAGGGTCTGGCCCTTTAGGCTACACCTTC.

The CDR3 is CASSFYLAYEQYF. The DNA for the CDR3 is TGTGCCAGCAGCTTTTACTTAGCCTACGAGCAGTACTTC. J is TRBJ2-7 and V is TRBV7-2, with no clear D. With 3 bases removed from V and 2 bases from J, the gap between germline ends came to 8 bases. The CDR3 has 13 amino acids. The V gene's germline CDR1 is SGHTA and CDR2 FQGNSA.

The chain has TRBV28 and TRBJ1-5; D gene unclear. This CDR3 region has 14 residues. The V end was cut by 2 bases, the J end by 9 bases, with 14 bases between. From germline, CDR1 is MDHEN and CDR2 SYDVKM. CDR3 sequence: CASSLRDREVPQHF. The CDR3 nucleotides are TGTGCCAGCAGTTTAAGGGATCGGGAGGTGCCCCAGCATTTT. Full variable domain (rest looked up from reference TRBV28 and TRBJ1-5): DVKVTQSSRYLVKRTGEKVFLECVQDMDHENMFWYRQDPGLGLRLIYFSYDVKMKEKGDIPEGYSVSREKKERFSLILESASTNQTSMYLCASSLRDREVPQHFGDGTRLSIL.

The chain couples TRBV5-1 to TRBJ2-6; D uncertain. Germline-derived CDR1 and CDR2 are SGHRS and YFSETQ. The V end was cut by 2 bases, the J end by 1 base, with 13 bases between. This CDR3 comprises 17 residues. CDR3 protein: CASSFLPESSGANVLTF. In DNA form, the CDR3 reads TGCGCCAGCAGCTTCCTCCCCGAGTCGTCTGGGGCCAACGTCCTGACTTTC.

The chain couples TRBV5-1 to TRBJ1-4; D may be TRBD1 (5 bases). The V and J ends lost 0 bases and 6 bases respectively, with 15 bases between them. This CDR3 spans 16 amino acids. CDR1 and CDR2 (germline): SGHRS, YFSETQ. The CDR3 here is CASSLEGRDIYEKLFF. DNA for the CDR3: TGCGCCAGCAGCTTGGAGGGCAGGGATATTTATGAAAAACTGTTTTTT.

This chain connects TRBV7-6 to TRBJ1-1, with 9 positions matching TRBD1. This CDR3 region has 13 residues. Germline V CDR1 and CDR2: SGHVS, FNYEAQ. Trimming took 5 bases from V and 5 from J; bases not matched to a gene: 3. The CDR3 DNA reads as TGTGCCAGCAGCCCTGGGACAGGGACTGAAGCTTTCTTT. This gives the protein CASSPGTGTEAFF.

This chain uses TRBV28 with TRBJ1-6, with a tentative D call TRBD1 (6 bases). The CDR3 is 16 residues long. Trimming pared 7 bases from V and 7 bases from J, leaving 20 bases between. The germline CDR1 and CDR2 sequences are MDHEN and SYDVKM. The CDR3 nucleotides read TGTGCCAGCACCCCCCCCTCCAGGGGATACAATTCACCCCTCCACTTT. Amino acids: CASTPPSRGYNSPLHF. The full variable domain, its missing parts supplied by reference TRBV28 and TRBJ1-6, is DVKVTQSSRYLVKRTGEKVFLECVQDMDHENMFWYRQDPGLGLRLIYFSYDVKMKEKGDIPEGYSVSREKKERFSLILESASTNQTSMYLCASTPPSRGYNSPLHFGNGTRLTVT.

This chain connects TRBV7-6 to TRBJ2-2; 7 bases align to TRBD2. The CDR3 contains 17 residues. Germline V gene lookup returns CDR1 SGHVS and CDR2 FNYEAQ. The V and J ends lost 5 bases and 2 bases, in that order; junction bases with no gene match: 11. The DNA of the CDR3 is TGTGCCAGCAGCCCACGGGGCGGCGGGAGTAACACCGGGGAGCTGTTTTTT. Protein product: CASSPRGGGSNTGELFF. The entire variable domain, with the rest obtained from reference TRBV7-6 and TRBJ2-2, is as follows: GAGVSQSPRYKVTKRGQDVALRCDPISGHVSLYWYRQALGQGPEFLTYFNYEAQQDKSGLPNDRFSAERPEGSISTLTIQRTEQRDSAMYRCASSPRGGGSNTGELFFGEGSRLTVL.

The chain uses TRBV11-2 and TRBJ2-3, with 7 bases that match TRBD2. Trimming at V came to 5 bases and at J to 4 bases, leaving 9 bases not matched to a gene. CDR1 and CDR2 from the germline V gene are SGHAT and FQNNGV. The CDR3 runs to 15 residues. CDR3 protein: CASSHGRGRSDTQYF. DNA of the CDR3: TGTGCCAGCAGCCATGGGAGGGGCAGGTCAGATACGCAGTATTTT.